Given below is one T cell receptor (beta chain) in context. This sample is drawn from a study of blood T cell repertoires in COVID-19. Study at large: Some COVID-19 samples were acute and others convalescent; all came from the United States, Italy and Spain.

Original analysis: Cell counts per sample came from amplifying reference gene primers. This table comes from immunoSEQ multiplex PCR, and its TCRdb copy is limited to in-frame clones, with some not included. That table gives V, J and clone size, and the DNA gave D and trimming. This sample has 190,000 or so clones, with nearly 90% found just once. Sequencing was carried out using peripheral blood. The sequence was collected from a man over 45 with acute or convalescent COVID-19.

The CDR3 DNA is TGCGCCAGCAGTCCGGGGGGGCGAGGCAATCAGCCCCAGCATTTT. Encoded protein: CASSPGGRGNQPQHF. The J gene is TRBJ1-5, the V gene TRBV5-1, with D possibly matching TRBD1 (6 bases). Trimming removed 5 bases at V and 2 bases at J, with 14 bases between. This CDR3 is 15 amino acids long. CDR1 and CDR2 (germline): SGHRS, YFSETQ.